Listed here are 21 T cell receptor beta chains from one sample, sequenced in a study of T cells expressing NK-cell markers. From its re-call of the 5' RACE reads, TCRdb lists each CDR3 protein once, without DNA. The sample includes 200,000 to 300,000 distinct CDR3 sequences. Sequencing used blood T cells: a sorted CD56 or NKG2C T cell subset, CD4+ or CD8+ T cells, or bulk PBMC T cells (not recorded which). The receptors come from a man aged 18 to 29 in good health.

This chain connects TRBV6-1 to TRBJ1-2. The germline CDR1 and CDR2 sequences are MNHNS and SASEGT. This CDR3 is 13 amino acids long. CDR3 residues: CASSELLSYGYTF.

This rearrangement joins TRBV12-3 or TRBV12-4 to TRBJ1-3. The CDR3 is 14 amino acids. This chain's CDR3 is CASRWATAGNTIYF.

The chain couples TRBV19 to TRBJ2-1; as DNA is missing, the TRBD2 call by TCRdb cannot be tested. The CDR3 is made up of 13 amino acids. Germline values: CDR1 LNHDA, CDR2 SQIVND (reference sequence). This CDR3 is CASSATSPGEQFF.

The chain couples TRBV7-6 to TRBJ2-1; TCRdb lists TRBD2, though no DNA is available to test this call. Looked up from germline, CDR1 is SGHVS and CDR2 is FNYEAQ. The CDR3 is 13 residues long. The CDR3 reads CASSLRLGAGQFF.

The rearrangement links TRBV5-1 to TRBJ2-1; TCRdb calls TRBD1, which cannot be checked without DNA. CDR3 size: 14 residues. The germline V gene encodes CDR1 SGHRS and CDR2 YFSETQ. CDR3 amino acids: CASRGVASYNEQFF.

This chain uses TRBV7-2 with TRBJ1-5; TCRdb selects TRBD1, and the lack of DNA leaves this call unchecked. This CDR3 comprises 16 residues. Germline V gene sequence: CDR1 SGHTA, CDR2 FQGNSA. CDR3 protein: CASSRDSQYSNQPQHF.

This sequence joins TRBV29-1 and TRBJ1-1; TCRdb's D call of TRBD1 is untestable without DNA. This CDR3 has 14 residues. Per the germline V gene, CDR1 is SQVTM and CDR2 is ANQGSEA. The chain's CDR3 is CSVVTGGLNAEAFF.

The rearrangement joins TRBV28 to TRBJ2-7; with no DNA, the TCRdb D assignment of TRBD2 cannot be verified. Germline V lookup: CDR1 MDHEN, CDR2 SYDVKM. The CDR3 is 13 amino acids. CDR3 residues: CATKGTLVYEQYF.

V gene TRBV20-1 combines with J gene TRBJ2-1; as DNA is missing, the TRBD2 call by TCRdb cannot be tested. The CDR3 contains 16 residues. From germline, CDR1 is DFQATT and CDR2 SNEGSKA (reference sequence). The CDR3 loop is CSASPTLAASYNEQFF.

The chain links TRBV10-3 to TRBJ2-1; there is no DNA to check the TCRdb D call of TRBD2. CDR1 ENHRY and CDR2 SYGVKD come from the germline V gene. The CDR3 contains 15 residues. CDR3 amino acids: CASAAGLAGRNEQFF.

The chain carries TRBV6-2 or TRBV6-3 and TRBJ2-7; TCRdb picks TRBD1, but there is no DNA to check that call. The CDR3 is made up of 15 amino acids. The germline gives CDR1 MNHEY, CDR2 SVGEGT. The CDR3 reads CASSYSVGRRNEQYF.

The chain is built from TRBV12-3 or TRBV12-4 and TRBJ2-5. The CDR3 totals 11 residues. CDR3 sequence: CASAQQETQYF.

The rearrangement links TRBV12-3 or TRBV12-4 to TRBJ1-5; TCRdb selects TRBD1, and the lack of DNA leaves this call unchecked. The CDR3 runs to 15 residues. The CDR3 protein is CASRMTGESNQPQHF.

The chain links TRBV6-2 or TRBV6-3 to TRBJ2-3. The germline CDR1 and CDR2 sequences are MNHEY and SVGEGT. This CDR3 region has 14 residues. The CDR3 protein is CASGLGGYTDTQYF.

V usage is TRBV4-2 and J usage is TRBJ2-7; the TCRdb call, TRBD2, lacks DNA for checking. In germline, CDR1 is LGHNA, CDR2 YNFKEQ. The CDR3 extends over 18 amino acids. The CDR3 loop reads CASSQEELAGGPSYEQYF.

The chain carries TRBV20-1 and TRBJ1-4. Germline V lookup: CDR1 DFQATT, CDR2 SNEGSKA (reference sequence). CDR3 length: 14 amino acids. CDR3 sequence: CSARGVAAVGKLFF.

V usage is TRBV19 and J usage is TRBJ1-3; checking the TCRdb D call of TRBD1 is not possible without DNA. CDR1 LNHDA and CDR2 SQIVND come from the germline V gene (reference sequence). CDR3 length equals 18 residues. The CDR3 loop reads CASSPLGTAISGRNTIYF.

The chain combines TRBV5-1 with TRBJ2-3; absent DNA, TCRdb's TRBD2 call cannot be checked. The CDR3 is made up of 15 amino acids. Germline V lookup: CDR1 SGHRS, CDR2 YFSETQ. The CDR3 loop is CASSQQAESTDTQYF.

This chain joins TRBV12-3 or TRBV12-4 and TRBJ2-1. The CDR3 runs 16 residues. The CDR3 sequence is CASTQNVGSHLTEQFF.

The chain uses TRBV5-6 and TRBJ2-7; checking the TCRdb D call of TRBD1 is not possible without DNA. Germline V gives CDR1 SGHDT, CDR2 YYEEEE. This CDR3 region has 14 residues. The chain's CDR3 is CASRSYGQGNEQYF.

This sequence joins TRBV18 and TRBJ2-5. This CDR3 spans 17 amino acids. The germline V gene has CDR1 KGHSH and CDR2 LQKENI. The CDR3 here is CASSPLAVAGHQETQYF.